Listed below are T cell receptor beta chains from one sample, sequenced in a study of T cells in Graves' hyperthyroidism and ophthalmopathy. TCRdb re-analysed the multiplex PCR reads in MiXCR, keeping a single row per CDR3 protein. The sample records 470,000 or so distinct CDR3 sequences, around 20% being singletons. Source material: blood. The receptors originated from a man aged 18 to 30 with Graves' hyperthyroidism. Both conserved end residues are part of each CDR3. The D gene is left open where the match is weak. Only part of the rows carry a size: once, few, many, or a class if the clone is expanded.

cdr3_length	j_call	v_call	d_call	clone_size	cdr3_aa	cdr3_nt
15	TRBJ1-1	TRBV7-7	NA	NA	CASSLRSGGVTEAFF	TGTGCCAGCAGCTTACGGTCGGGTGGGGTCACTGAAGCTTTCTTT
14	TRBJ2-5	TRBV6-5	TRBD1	many	CASSHKTGAETQYF	TGTGCCAGCAGCCATAAGACAGGGGCAGAGACCCAGTACTTC
14	TRBJ2-7	TRBV27	NA	few	CASSPDRTNYEQYF	TGTGCCAGCAGTCCAGACAGGACAAACTACGAGCAGTACTTC
13	TRBJ1-1	TRBV20-1	NA	many	CSARGLDPTEAFF	TGCAGTGCTAGGGGCCTAGATCCCACTGAAGCTTTCTTT
17	TRBJ1-5	TRBV7-8	TRBD1	NA	CASSLAGTGGSNQPQHF	TGTGCCAGCAGCTTAGCCGGGACAGGGGGAAGCAATCAGCCCCAGCATTTT
14	TRBJ1-1	TRBV6-1	TRBD1	many	CATDAGQGGTEAFF	TGTGCCACCGATGCGGGACAGGGGGGGACTGAAGCTTTCTTT
15	TRBJ1-1	TRBV6-5	NA	NA	CASSWGTPRGTEAFF	TGTGCCAGCAGTTGGGGGACGCCGCGGGGGACTGAAGCTTTCTTT
14	TRBJ1-1	TRBV4-1	NA	few	CASSTGVWYTEAFF	TGCGCCAGCAGCACTGGGGTCTGGTACACTGAAGCTTTCTTT
15	TRBJ1-1	TRBV27	NA	NA	CASSLGPTMNTEAFF	TGTGCCAGCAGTCTGGGACCCACTATGAACACTGAAGCTTTCTTT
12	TRBJ1-1	TRBV6-5	NA	many	CASRQGRAEAFF	TGTGCCAGCAGACAGGGTAGGGCTGAAGCTTTCTTT
16	TRBJ2-5	TRBV15	TRBD2	NA	CATSRAGLAGGETQYF	TGTGCCACCAGCAGAGCGGGACTAGCGGGAGGTGAGACCCAGTACTTC
14	TRBJ2-5	TRBV12-3/TRBV12-4	NA	NA	CASTLTGVGETQYF	TGTGCCAGCACTCTGACGGGAGTCGGTGAGACCCAGTACTTC
13	TRBJ1-5	TRBV6-5	TRBD1	many	CASGQEYGQPQHF	TGTGCCAGTGGACAGGAGTACGGTCAGCCCCAGCATTTT
14	TRBJ2-2	TRBV6-2/TRBV6-3	TRBD1	NA	CASSRDRETGELFF	TGTGCCAGCAGCAGAGACAGGGAAACCGGGGAGCTGTTTTTT
15	TRBJ2-5	TRBV6-5	NA	many	CASSYSGTDQETQYF	TGTGCCAGCAGTTACTCTGGGACTGATCAAGAGACCCAGTACTTC
15	TRBJ1-5	TRBV27	TRBD1	many	CASSFQRGPNQPQHF	TGTGCCAGCAGTTTTCAGAGGGGGCCAAATCAGCCCCAGCATTTT
17	TRBJ1-3	TRBV12-3/TRBV12-4	NA	many	CASSLGGTGISGNTIYF	TGTGCCAGCAGTTTGGGAGGCACAGGGATCTCTGGAAACACCATATATTTT
16	TRBJ2-5	TRBV5-1	TRBD2	many	CASSLTGGSLVETQYF	TGCGCCAGCAGCTTGACCGGGGGGTCACTTGTCGAGACCCAGTACTTC
18	TRBJ1-2	TRBV11-1	TRBD1	NA	CASSSQKIPGQGNYGYTF	TGTGCCAGCAGCTCCCAGAAAATCCCGGGACAGGGGAACTATGGCTACACCTTC
16	TRBJ2-2	TRBV9	NA	many	CASSVGGGPATGELFF	TGTGCCAGCAGCGTAGGGGGGGGCCCTGCCACCGGGGAGCTGTTTTTT
12	TRBJ1-1	TRBV19	NA	many	CASSIGGAEAFF	TGTGCCAGTAGTATCGGGGGGGCAGAAGCTTTCTTT
16	TRBJ1-2	TRBV10-3	TRBD1	NA	CAISENENRGIFGYTF	TGTGCCATCAGTGAGAACGAAAACAGGGGAATTTTTGGCTACACCTTC
15	TRBJ1-3	TRBV28	NA	many	CASSSTGYSGNTIYF	TGTGCCAGCAGTTCTACAGGGTACTCTGGAAACACCATATATTTT
15	TRBJ1-1	TRBV13	NA	many	CASSSVDSRNTEAFF	TGTGCCAGCAGCTCGGTAGACAGCAGGAACACTGAAGCTTTCTTT
15	TRBJ2-5	TRBV28	TRBD2	once	CASSLPAGGAETQYF	TGTGCCAGCAGTCTCCCGGCGGGGGGGGCGGAGACCCAGTACTTC
15	TRBJ1-1	TRBV27	TRBD1	many	CASSPPPGTGRPAFF	TGTGCCAGCAGTCCGCCCCCGGGGACAGGGAGGCCAGCTTTCTTT
14	TRBJ1-1	TRBV7-6	NA	many	CASSSRGANTEAFF	TGTGCCAGCAGCTCGCGGGGGGCGAACACTGAAGCTTTCTTT
14	TRBJ1-1	TRBV7-8	NA	many	CASSIVEAAAEAFF	TGTGCCAGCAGCATAGTGGAGGCGGCCGCTGAAGCTTTCTTT
18	TRBJ2-2	TRBV4-1	TRBD1	NA	CASSQLARTGPNTGELFF	TGCGCCAGCAGCCAATTGGCGAGGACAGGGCCGAACACCGGGGAGCTGTTTTTT
14	TRBJ2-5	TRBV12-3/TRBV12-4	NA	many	CASSPSLGRETQYF	TGTGCCAGCAGCCCATCTCTGGGGCGGGAGACCCAGTACTTC
12	TRBJ1-1	TRBV7-9	TRBD1	many	CASSFQGEGAFF	TGTGCCAGCAGCTTCCAGGGGGAAGGAGCTTTCTTT
15	TRBJ1-5	TRBV6-1	TRBD1	NA	CASSIGQGLDQPQHF	TGTGCCAGCAGTATCGGACAGGGGCTAGATCAGCCCCAGCATTTT
16	TRBJ2-3	TRBV9	TRBD2	many	CASSVEAGGGTDTQYF	TGTGCCAGCAGCGTAGAAGCGGGGGGTGGCACAGATACGCAGTATTTT
13	TRBJ2-2	TRBV28	NA	NA	CASSNRVTGELFF	TGTGCCAGCAGCAACAGGGTAACCGGGGAGCTGTTTTTT
12	TRBJ1-1	TRBV30	NA	NA	CAWSLEDTEAFF	TGTGCCTGGAGTTTGGAGGATACTGAAGCTTTCTTT
13	TRBJ1-2	TRBV12-3/TRBV12-4	NA	many	CASSFGPRGDYTF	TGTGCCAGCAGTTTCGGACCCCGGGGGGACTACACCTTC
15	TRBJ2-7	TRBV7-2	NA	many	CASSLVVGGFYEQYF	TGTGCCAGCAGCTTAGTTGTGGGGGGATTCTACGAGCAGTACTTC
14	TRBJ2-7	TRBV10-3	TRBD2	NA	CATVPGGLGYEQYF	TGTGCCACCGTTCCGGGGGGACTCGGCTACGAGCAGTACTTC
14	TRBJ1-1	TRBV2	NA	many	CASSDGQGNTEAFF	TGTGCCAGCAGTGATGGGCAGGGGAACACTGAAGCTTTCTTT
16	TRBJ2-7	TRBV11-1	TRBD1	NA	CASSPRTGKDLYEQYF	TGTGCCAGCAGCCCCCGGACAGGGAAGGACCTCTACGAGCAGTACTTC
15	TRBJ1-6	TRBV27	TRBD1	few	CASSPRTGWNSPLHF	TGTGCCAGCAGTCCCAGGACAGGGTGGAATTCACCCCTCCACTTT
14	TRBJ2-7	TRBV6-1	NA	once	CASRARDSHYEQYF	TGTGCCAGCAGGGCGCGGGACAGTCATTACGAGCAGTACTTC
15	TRBJ2-7	TRBV3-1	TRBD2	few	CASSPPASGGSEQYF	TGTGCCAGCAGCCCCCCGGCTAGCGGGGGTAGCGAGCAGTACTTC
14	TRBJ2-5	TRBV28	NA	few	CASSLSSGLETQYF	TGTGCCAGCAGTTTGTCTTCCGGCCTGGAGACCCAGTACTTC
17	TRBJ2-6	TRBV5-1	TRBD1	many	CASSLNTGGGGANVLTF	TGCGCCAGCAGTTTGAACACAGGGGGCGGTGGGGCCAACGTCCTGACTTTC
14	TRBJ1-1	TRBV28	NA	many	CASSFVTGTPLAFF	TGTGCCAGCAGTTTTGTAACAGGTACCCCTCTAGCTTTCTTT
13	TRBJ1-1	TRBV19	TRBD1	few	CASRHTGGTKAFF	TGTGCCAGTAGACATACAGGGGGCACTAAAGCTTTCTTT
13	TRBJ1-1	TRBV2	NA	many	CASSEAPSGAVFF	TGTGCCAGCAGTGAAGCGCCTTCAGGGGCAGTTTTCTTT
14	TRBJ1-5	TRBV6-1	NA	NA	CVSSLYMNNQPQHF	TGTGTCAGCAGCCTATACATGAACAATCAGCCCCAGCATTTT
15	TRBJ2-5	TRBV10-3	TRBD1	NA	CAIRAGTGVQETQYF	TGTGCCATCAGGGCAGGGACAGGTGTTCAAGAGACCCAGTACTTC
13	TRBJ1-1	TRBV6-1	NA	NA	CASSSGTPITAFF	TGTGCCAGCAGCTCCGGGACACCCATTACAGCTTTCTTT
16	TRBJ1-5	TRBV12-3/TRBV12-4	NA	NA	CASSLHERVRNQPQHF	TGTGCCAGCAGTTTACATGAAAGGGTCCGCAATCAGCCCCAGCATTTT
12	TRBJ2-5	TRBV20-1	NA	NA	CSAREGGETQYF	TGCAGTGCCAGAGAGGGGGGAGAGACCCAGTACTTC
17	TRBJ2-4	TRBV6-1	NA	NA	CASSPKGNFVAKNIQYF	TGTGCCAGCAGTCCCAAAGGCAACTTTGTAGCCAAAAACATTCAGTACTTC
17	TRBJ1-6	TRBV6-1	NA	few	CASSRLPLGDGNSPLHF	TGTGCCAGCAGTAGGCTCCCCCTAGGGGACGGTAATTCACCCCTCCACTTT
16	TRBJ2-7	TRBV6-2/TRBV6-3	TRBD1	many	CASSYPPDRGPYEQYF	TGTGCCAGCAGTTACCCCCCGGACAGGGGGCCCTACGAGCAGTACTTC
16	TRBJ1-1	TRBV12-3/TRBV12-4	NA	NA	CASSFFEGEAGTEAFF	TGTGCCAGCAGTTTTTTCGAGGGGGAAGCTGGCACTGAAGCTTTCTTT
17	TRBJ2-2	TRBV28	TRBD2	many	CASSLLGSGASTGELFF	TGTGCCAGCAGTTTATTGGGTAGCGGGGCTTCCACCGGGGAGCTGTTTTTT
14	TRBJ2-7	TRBV7-2	TRBD2	many	CASRAAGGDYEQYF	TGTGCCAGCCGCGCGGCGGGGGGGGATTACGAGCAGTACTTC